This TCR beta chain stems from a study of blood T cell repertoires in COVID-19. Study background: Samples of COVID-19 (acute and convalescent) were obtained from the United States, Italy and Spain.

Study processing details: Quantification of nucleated cells was approximated via reference gene primer amplification. Profiled with immunoSEQ multiplex PCR; TCRdb holds only in-frame clones, not every one. The D gene and trimming were derived from the DNA, and the V and J assignments and clone size from that table. The sample comprises tens of thousands of clones, over 75% of which are singletons, and over 9% rests with the top ten. The CDR3 has 14 residues. Unmatched junction bases numbered 1, after V lost 4 bases and J lost 2 bases. Germline V CDR1 and CDR2: MNHEY, SVGAGI. The sequenced material came from peripheral blood. The sequence derives from a human donor in a cohort sampled during active COVID-19. The chain joins TRBV6-5 to TRBJ2-7, with 11 bases lining up with TRBD1. CDR3: CASSLGQGAYEQYF. CDR3 nucleotide sequence: TGTGCCAGCAGTTTGGGACAGGGGGCCTACGAGCAGTACTTC.